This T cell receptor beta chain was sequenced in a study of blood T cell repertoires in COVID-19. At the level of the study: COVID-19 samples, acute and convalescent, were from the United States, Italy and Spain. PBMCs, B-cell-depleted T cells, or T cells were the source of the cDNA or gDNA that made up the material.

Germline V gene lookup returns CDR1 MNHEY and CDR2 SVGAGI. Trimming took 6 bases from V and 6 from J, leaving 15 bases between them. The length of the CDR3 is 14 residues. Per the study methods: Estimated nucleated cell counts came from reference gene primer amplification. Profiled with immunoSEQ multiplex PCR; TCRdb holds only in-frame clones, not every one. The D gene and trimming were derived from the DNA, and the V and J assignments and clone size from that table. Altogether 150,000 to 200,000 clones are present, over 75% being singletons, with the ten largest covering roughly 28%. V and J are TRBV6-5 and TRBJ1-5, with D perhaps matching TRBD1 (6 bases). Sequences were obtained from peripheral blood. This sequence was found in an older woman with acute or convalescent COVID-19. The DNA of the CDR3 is TGTGCCAGCAGGGCTAGGGGGGGGAGTCAGCCCCAGCATTTT. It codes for CASRARGGSQPQHF.